This entry lists 7 T cell receptor beta chains sequenced from one sample in a study of cytomegalovirus exposure and HLA in healthy donors (dated by TCRdb to the late 2010s). Receptor libraries were prepared by the immunoSEQ multiplex PCR assay. A mixture of 60 forward primers for TCR Vbeta segments and 13 reverse primers for TCR Jbeta segments was used in the multiplex PCR. TCRdb took this table from immuneACCESS and kept in-frame rearrangements with V and J called. Such tables lack part of the clones; where checked against another copy, unresolved V genes explain under half of the gap, and the rest is unexplained. Within this sample are roughly 77,000 clones, with 10% of them counted one time only. The ten biggest clones cover roughly 22% of the sample. Sequenced material: PBMCs. The receptor set was obtained from a man aged 55 to 69 in good health and CMV-seropositive.

This clone came up a few times. As DNA, the CDR3 is TGTGCCAGCAGCTTGCGGGGGGGGTTGATCACTGAAGCTTTCTTT. It specifies CASSLRGGLITEAFF. The chain is built from TRBV28 and TRBJ1-1, with D tentatively TRBD1 (5 bases). CDR1 and CDR2 from the germline V gene are MDHEN and SYDVKM. V gave up 6 bases and J gave up 4 bases, with 18 bases separating them. The CDR3 consists of 15 residues.

This rearrangement joins TRBV15 to TRBJ2-1; 11 nucleotides align to TRBD1. The CDR3 sequence is 18 residues long. With 6 bases clipped from V and 2 bases from J, the junction kept 12 bases outside the gene matches. Germline CDR1 is LNHNV and CDR2 is YYDKDF (reference sequence). The DNA of the CDR3 is TGTGCCACCAGGATGGACAGGGGGCCGATTTTCACCTACAATGAGCAGTTCTTC. Encoded protein: CATRMDRGPIFTYNEQFF.

CDR3 region: CASSQNQGAPFSNEQFF. In nucleotides, the CDR3 is TGTGCCAGCAGTCAGAACCAAGGGGCCCCCTTCTCCAATGAGCAGTTCTTC. The chain uses TRBV11-2 and TRBJ2-1; D might be TRBD1 (5 bases). Germline V gives CDR1 SGHAT, CDR2 FQNNGV. Trimming cost V 6 bases and J 6 bases, with 24 bases left between them. The CDR3 totals 17 residues.

The CDR3 loop is CASSGSSTGPQHF. The CDR3 bases are TGTGCCAGCAGTGGGTCATCTACGGGGCCCCAGCATTTT. The J gene is TRBJ1-5, the V gene TRBV6-4; no clear D. This CDR3 spans 13 amino acids. Germline CDR1 reads MRHNA; CDR2 reads SNTAGT. V was shortened by 4 bases and J by 9 bases, with 13 bases between the two germline ends.

This clone was picked up a small number of times. The chain recombines TRBV9 with TRBJ2-7, with D possibly matching TRBD2 (6 bases). There are 15 residues in the CDR3. V dropped 0 bases and J dropped 7 bases, with 17 bases sitting between them. From germline, CDR1 is SGDLS and CDR2 YYNGEE. This chain's CDR3 is CASSVGILDGGEQYF. The CDR3 DNA reads TGTGCCAGCAGCGTAGGGATTCTGGATGGGGGGGAGCAGTACTTC.

This clone was observed a handful of times. The rearrangement uses TRBV27 and TRBJ2-7, with 12 bases identical to TRBD2. This CDR3 comprises 15 residues. Germline V CDR1 and CDR2: MNHEY, SMNVEV (reference sequence). V shed 3 bases, J shed 6 bases, and the junction held 6 bases outside the gene matches. This chain's CDR3 is CASSLLAGGGTEQYF. The CDR3 DNA reads as TGTGCCAGCAGTTTGCTAGCGGGAGGGGGTACCGAGCAGTACTTC.

The chain recombines TRBV7-2 with TRBJ2-3, with 7 nucleotides matching TRBD2. The germline gives CDR1 SGHTA, CDR2 FQGNSA. This CDR3 spans 14 amino acids. Trimming removed 0 bases from V and 3 bases from J; junction bases left unmatched: 0. The CDR3 DNA follows: TGTGCCAGCAGCTTAGCGGGGGGGACAGATACGCAGTATTTT. Translating gives CASSLAGGTDTQYF.